The 23 T cell receptor beta chains reported below all come from one sample, sequenced in a study of CD8 T cells in ankylosing spondylitis. General study points: A TCR beta motif of 8 or 9 highly homologous variants appeared characteristic of ankylosing spondylitis blood.

TCRdb re-analysed the 5' RACE reads in MiXCR, keeping a single row per CDR3 protein. The table records 100,000 to 150,000 distinct CDR3 sequences, under 20% of them present only once. No antigen is known for these receptors. Material: blood, either unsorted or a sorted T cell fraction (not recorded which). The receptors stem from a male donor with ankylosing spondylitis.

This clonotype has only a few counts. The junction shows a germline mismatch at one end, possibly a read error. The gene calls are TRBV15 and TRBJ2-7, with 7 bases aligning to TRBD2. The CDR3 contains 16 residues. Germline V gene data show CDR1 as LNHNV and CDR2 as YYDKDF (reference sequence). The chain's CDR3 is CATSGELLARGYEQYF. CDR3 nucleotides: TGTGCCACCAGCGGAGAACTACTAGCGCGGGGCTACGAGCAGTACTTC.

This clonotype appeared a few times. CDR3 in DNA: TGTGCCAGCAGTCCCCAGGGACAGGGGTTCCACGAGCAGTACTTC. Translation: CASSPQGQGFHEQYF. The rearrangement links TRBV27 to TRBJ2-7; TRBD1 matches at 10 bases. From germline, CDR1 is MNHEY and CDR2 SMNVEV (reference sequence). J gave up 5 bases and V 5 bases, and 9 bases lay outside the gene matches. This CDR3 region has 15 residues.

In this sample, this clonotype turned up many times. V is TRBV14 and J is TRBJ2-7; no reliable D call. The CDR3 covers 11 residues. Germline CDR1 is SGHDN and CDR2 is FVKESK. The germline V and J ends were trimmed by 1 base and 3 bases, with 1 base remaining between them. The CDR3 region has the DNA TGTGCCAGCAGCCAAGGCTACGAGCAGTACTTC. Amino acid sequence: CASSQGYEQYF.

This clonotype was recorded a few times. The CDR3 DNA reads TGTGCCAGCACTACCCCGGCAGGGAGGGGTGAAGCTTTCTTT. Protein product: CASTTPAGRGEAFF. The chain joins TRBV6-1 to TRBJ1-1; possibly TRBD1 for D (5 bases). Trimming took 7 bases from V and 7 from J, leaving 19 bases between them. CDR1 is MNHNS, CDR2 SASEGT, per germline. The CDR3 has 14 residues.

This clonotype was seen more than once but under ten times. The chain employs TRBV7-8 and TRBJ2-2, with TRBD2 identical over 8 bases. The germline gives CDR1 SGHVS, CDR2 FQNEAQ. The CDR3 has 15 amino acids. The V and J ends lost 5 bases and 4 bases, in that order; junction bases with no gene match: 6. The CDR3 DNA follows: TGTGCCAGCAGCCCGGGGGGGACTAGCACCGGGGAGCTGTTTTTT. Protein sequence: CASSPGGTSTGELFF.

This clonotype was seen a few times. The gene calls are TRBV29-1 and TRBJ2-4; D gene ambiguous. The length of the CDR3 is 13 residues. Trimming left V 7 bases short and J 4 bases short, with 14 bases between. Germline CDR1 is SQVTM and CDR2 is ANQGSEA. CDR3 nucleotide sequence: TGCAGCGCACTTCGAACAGAAAAAAACATTCAGTACTTC. Translated: CSALRTEKNIQYF.

The sample holds a few counts of this clonotype. The J gene is TRBJ2-1, the V gene TRBV10-2, with 7 bases fitting TRBD2. Germline CDR1 and CDR2: WSHSY and SAAADI. Trimming cost V 3 bases and J 10 bases; bases outside gene matches: 3. This CDR3 is 12 amino acids long. This CDR3 reads CASSDLAVEQFF. In DNA form, the CDR3 reads TGCGCCAGCAGTGACCTAGCGGTGGAGCAGTTCTTC.

The J gene is TRBJ2-7, the V gene TRBV4-3; unclear D gene. This CDR3 has 13 amino acids. CDR1 is LGHNA and CDR2 is YSLEER in the germline V gene. V was pared by 1 base and J by 5 bases, with 9 bases between. CDR3 sequence reads: CASSQVTRDEQYF. CDR3 sequence (DNA): TGCGCCAGCAGCCAAGTAACTCGGGACGAGCAGTACTTC.

V and J are TRBV12-3 or TRBV12-4 and TRBJ2-5; D not certain. The CDR3 spans 14 residues. V lost 5 bases and J 2 bases, leaving 12 bases between the germline ends. The CDR3 loop reads CASSPGMGQETQYF. CDR3 DNA: TGTGCCAGCAGTCCAGGAATGGGGCAAGAGACCCAGTACTTC.

The chain links TRBV27 to TRBJ2-7; a possible D gene is TRBD1 (5 bases). Trimming took 7 bases from V and 2 from J, leaving 15 bases between them. The CDR3 covers 14 residues. Germline V gene data show CDR1 as MNHEY and CDR2 as SMNVEV (reference sequence). CDR3: CASKWGKGAYEQYF. Here the CDR3 DNA reads TGTGCCAGCAAATGGGGTAAAGGGGCCTACGAGCAGTACTTC.

This clonotype showed up many times. This chain connects TRBV29-1 to TRBJ2-2, with TRBD1 matching over 8 bases. Germline assignment: CDR1 SQVTM and CDR2 ANQGSEA. This CDR3 spans 13 amino acids. With 6 bases clipped from V and 6 bases from J, the junction kept 6 bases outside the gene matches. The CDR3 sequence: CSVPGQGPGELFF. CDR3 nucleotide sequence: TGCAGCGTGCCCGGACAGGGTCCCGGGGAGCTGTTTTTT.

The rearrangement joins TRBV27 to TRBJ2-5; 12 nucleotides match TRBD2. The CDR3 is 16 amino acids. Unmatched junction bases numbered 5, after V lost 5 bases and J lost 1 base. Germline lookup yields CDR1 MNHEY and CDR2 SMNVEV (reference sequence). CDR3 sequence: CASSVGTSGSQETQYF. DNA for the CDR3: TGTGCCAGCAGTGTAGGGACTAGCGGGTCCCAAGAGACCCAGTACTTC.

Concerning this clonotype itself: Germline is not matched at one junction end, which may reflect a read error. The chain uses TRBV20-1 and TRBJ2-7; 8 bases fit TRBD2. Germline V gene data show CDR1 as DFQATT and CDR2 as SNEGSKA (reference sequence). The CDR3 has 17 amino acids. For the CDR3, the DNA is TGCTGTGCTAGACCCCTGGGGCTAGCGGGCTCTTACTACGAGCAGTACTTC. This sequence encodes CCARPLGLAGSYYEQYF.

CDR3 sequence reads: CASRDGKNTGELFF. In DNA, the CDR3 is TGTGCCAGCAGGGACGGGAAAAACACCGGGGAGCTGTTTTTT. The chain uses TRBV28 and TRBJ2-2; a weak D match, TRBD2 (5 bases). Germline V gene lookup returns CDR1 MDHEN and CDR2 SYDVKM. The CDR3 has 14 residues. V was pared by 6 bases and J by 2 bases, with 10 bases between.

This chain joins TRBV28 and TRBJ1-5, with D possibly TRBD1 on 6 matching bases. Germline V lookup: CDR1 MDHEN, CDR2 SYDVKM. The CDR3 runs 15 residues. Trimming took off 1 base at V and 6 bases at J, with 13 bases between the two ends. CDR3 nucleotide sequence: TGTGCCAGCAGTTTATTGCAGGGGTTTGTTCAGCCCCAGCATTTT. Protein sequence: CASSLLQGFVQPQHF.

The chain is built from TRBV7-3 and TRBJ2-3; 8 nucleotides agree with TRBD1. The CDR3 loop spans 16 amino acids. V trimming: 0 bases; J trimming: 2 bases; junction bases outside the gene matches: 4. Per germline, CDR1 SGHTA and CDR2 FQGTGA. The CDR3 loop is CASSLTGQVFTDTQYF. In DNA, the CDR3 is TGTGCCAGCAGCTTAACGGGACAGGTTTTCACAGATACGCAGTATTTT.

This clonotype was observed many times. V gene TRBV15 combines with J gene TRBJ2-7; D is tentatively TRBD1 or TRBD2 (5 bases each). Germline V gives CDR1 LNHNV, CDR2 YYDKDF (reference sequence). V was clipped by 9 bases and J by 1 base, with 16 bases between them. The length of the CDR3 is 14 residues. CDR3 nucleotides: TGTGCCACGAGCCGAGGAGGACAATCCTACGAGCAGTACTTC. Its translation: CATSRGGQSYEQYF.

The chain uses TRBV25-1 and TRBJ2-3; either TRBD1 or TRBD2 may fit D (5 bases each). CDR1 is MGHDK, CDR2 SYGVNS, per germline. Trimming took 3 bases from V and 6 from J, leaving 16 bases between them. This CDR3 spans 15 amino acids. CDR3 bases: TGTGCCAGCAGTGAGCTGGGACCTGCGAGGGATACGCAGTATTTT. Its protein product is CASSELGPARDTQYF.

The rearrangement joins TRBV4-1 to TRBJ1-2; 9 bases map to TRBD1. V shed 5 bases and J 8 bases; nucleotides not matched to a gene: 6. The CDR3 covers 13 residues. Germline-derived CDR1 and CDR2 are MGHRA and YSYEKL. The CDR3 region has the DNA TGCGCCAGCAGCAGGACAGGGGAAGACGGCTACACCTTC. It translates to CASSRTGEDGYTF.

This clonotype was found many times. This rearrangement joins TRBV27 to TRBJ2-1; possible D gene TRBD2, 6 bases. The CDR3 consists of 14 residues. Germline assignment: CDR1 MNHEY and CDR2 SMNVEV (reference sequence). The ends were cut back, 5 bases at V and 10 bases at J, with 18 bases in the middle. CDR3 residues: CASSLHRLVGEQFF. The CDR3 DNA is TGTGCCAGCAGTCTCCACCGACTAGTAGGCGAGCAGTTCTTC.

The sample holds a few counts of this clonotype. V is TRBV4-1 and J is TRBJ2-7; D is unclear. The CDR3 loop spans 14 amino acids. Germline V gene lookup returns CDR1 MGHRA and CDR2 YSYEKL. Trimming pared 0 bases from V and 6 bases from J, leaving 12 bases between. The CDR3 sequence: CASSQDLGSFEQYF. The CDR3 DNA reads TGCGCCAGCAGCCAAGACTTGGGGTCTTTCGAGCAGTACTTC.

The chain carries TRBV5-1 and TRBJ2-1; D may be TRBD1 or TRBD2 (5 bases each). The V gene's germline CDR1 is SGHRS and CDR2 YFSETQ. Trimming took 0 bases from V and 3 from J, leaving 7 bases between them. The CDR3 totals 14 residues. DNA for the CDR3: TGCGCCAGCAGCTTGGGAGGGGACTACAATGAGCAGTTCTTC. It specifies CASSLGGDYNEQFF.

V usage is TRBV11-2 and J usage is TRBJ1-5; no clear D gene. This CDR3 region has 15 residues. Trimming took off 1 base at V and 7 bases at J, with 14 bases between the two ends. Germline CDR1 SGHAT, CDR2 FQNNGV. The chain's CDR3 is CASSLALGSGQPQHF. The CDR3 DNA sequence: TGTGCCAGCAGCTTAGCTCTAGGGTCGGGACAGCCCCAGCATTTT.